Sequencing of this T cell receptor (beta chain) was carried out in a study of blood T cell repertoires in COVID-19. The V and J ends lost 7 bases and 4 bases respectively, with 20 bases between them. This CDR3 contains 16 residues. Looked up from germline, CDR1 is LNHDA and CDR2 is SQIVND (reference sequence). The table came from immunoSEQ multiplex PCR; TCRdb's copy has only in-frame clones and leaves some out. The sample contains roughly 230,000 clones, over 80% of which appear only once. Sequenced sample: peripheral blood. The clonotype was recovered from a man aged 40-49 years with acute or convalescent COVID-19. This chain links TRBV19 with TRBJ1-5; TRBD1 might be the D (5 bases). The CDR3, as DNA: TGTGCCAGTAAGGAACAGGCAGGTTTGGAGAATCAGCCCCAGCATTTT. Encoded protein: CASKEQAGLENQPQHF.